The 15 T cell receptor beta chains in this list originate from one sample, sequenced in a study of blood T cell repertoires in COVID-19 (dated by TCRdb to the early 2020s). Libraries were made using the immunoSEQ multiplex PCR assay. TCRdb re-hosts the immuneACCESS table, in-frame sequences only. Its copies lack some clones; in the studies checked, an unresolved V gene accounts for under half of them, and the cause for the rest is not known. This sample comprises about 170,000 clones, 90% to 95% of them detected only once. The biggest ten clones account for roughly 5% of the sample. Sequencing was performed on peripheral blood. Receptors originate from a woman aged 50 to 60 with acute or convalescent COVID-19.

The CDR3 loop is CASSPRTEAFF. The CDR3 nucleotides read TGTGCCAGCAGCCCCCGTACTGAAGCTTTCTTT. This sequence joins TRBV7-9 and TRBJ1-1, with D hard to call. The germline gives CDR1 SEHNR, CDR2 FQNEAQ (reference sequence). The germline V and J ends were trimmed by 5 bases and 5 bases, with 6 bases remaining between them. CDR3 length equals 11 residues.

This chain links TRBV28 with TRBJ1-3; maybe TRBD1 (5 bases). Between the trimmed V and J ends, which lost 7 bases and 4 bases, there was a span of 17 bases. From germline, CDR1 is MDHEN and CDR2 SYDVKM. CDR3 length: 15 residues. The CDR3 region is CASKPGGPLGNTIYF. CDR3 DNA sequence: TGTGCCAGCAAGCCCGGGGGACCTTTAGGAAACACCATATATTTT.

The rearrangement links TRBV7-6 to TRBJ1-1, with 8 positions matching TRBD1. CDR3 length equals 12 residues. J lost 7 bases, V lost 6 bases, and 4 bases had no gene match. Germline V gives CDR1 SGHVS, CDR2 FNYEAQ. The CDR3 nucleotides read TGTGCCAGCAGGACAGGGGTGGGTGAAGCTTTCTTT. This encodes CASRTGVGEAFF.

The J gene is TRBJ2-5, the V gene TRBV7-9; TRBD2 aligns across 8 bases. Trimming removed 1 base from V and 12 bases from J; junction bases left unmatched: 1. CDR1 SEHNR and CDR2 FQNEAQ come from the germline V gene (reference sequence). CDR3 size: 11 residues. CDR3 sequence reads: CASSLDGGEYF. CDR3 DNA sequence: TGTGCCAGCAGCTTAGACGGGGGGGAGTACTTC.

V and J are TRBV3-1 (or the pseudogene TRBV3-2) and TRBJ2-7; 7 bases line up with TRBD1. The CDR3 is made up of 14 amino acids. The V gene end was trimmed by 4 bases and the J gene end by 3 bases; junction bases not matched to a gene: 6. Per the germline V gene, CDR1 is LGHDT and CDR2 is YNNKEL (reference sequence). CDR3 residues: CASSLAGTDYEQYF. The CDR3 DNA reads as TGTGCCAGCAGCCTAGCCGGGACAGACTACGAGCAGTACTTC.

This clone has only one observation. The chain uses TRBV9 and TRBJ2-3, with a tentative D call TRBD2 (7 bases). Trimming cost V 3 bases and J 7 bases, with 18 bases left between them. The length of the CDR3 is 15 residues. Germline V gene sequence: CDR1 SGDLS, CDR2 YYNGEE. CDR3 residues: CASSEGGSPPNTQYF. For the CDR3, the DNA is TGTGCCAGCAGCGAGGGGGGGAGCCCCCCCAATACGCAGTATTTT.

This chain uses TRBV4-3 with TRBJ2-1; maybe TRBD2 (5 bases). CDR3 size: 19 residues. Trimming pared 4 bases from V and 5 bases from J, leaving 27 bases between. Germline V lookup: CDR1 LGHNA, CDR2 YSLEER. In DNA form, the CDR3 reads TGCGCCAGCAGCCCCCAAAGCCAGCTCGGTGGGAGTATCAACAATGAGCAGTTCTTC. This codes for CASSPQSQLGGSINNEQFF.

The CDR3 bases are TGTGCCAGCAGACCCCCCGGGGGGCGAAGGGAGCTGTTTTTT. Protein sequence: CASRPPGGRRELFF. The chain combines TRBV28 with TRBJ2-2; the D gene is possibly TRBD2 (7 bases). Trimming took off 6 bases at V and 9 bases at J, with 17 bases between the two ends. Germline CDR1 and CDR2: MDHEN and SYDVKM. The CDR3 has 14 residues.

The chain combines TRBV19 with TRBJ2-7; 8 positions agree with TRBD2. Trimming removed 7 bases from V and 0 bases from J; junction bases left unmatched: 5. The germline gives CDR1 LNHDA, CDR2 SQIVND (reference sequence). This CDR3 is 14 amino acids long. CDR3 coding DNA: TGTGCCAGTAAGGTAGCGGGGTCCTCCTACGAGCAGTACTTC. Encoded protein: CASKVAGSSYEQYF. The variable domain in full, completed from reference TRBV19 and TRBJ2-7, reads DGGITQSPKYLFRKEGQNVTLSCEQNLNHDAMYWYRQDPGQGLRLIYYSQIVNDFQKGDIAEGYSVSREKKESFPLTVTSAQKNPTAFYLCASKVAGSSYEQYFGPGTRLTVT.

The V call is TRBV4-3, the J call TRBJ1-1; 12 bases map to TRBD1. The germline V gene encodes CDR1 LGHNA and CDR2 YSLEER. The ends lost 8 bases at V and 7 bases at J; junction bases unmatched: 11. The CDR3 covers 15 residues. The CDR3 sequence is CASSRGGTGGLEAFF. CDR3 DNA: TGCGCCAGCTCGCGGGGCGGGACAGGGGGCCTTGAAGCTTTCTTT.

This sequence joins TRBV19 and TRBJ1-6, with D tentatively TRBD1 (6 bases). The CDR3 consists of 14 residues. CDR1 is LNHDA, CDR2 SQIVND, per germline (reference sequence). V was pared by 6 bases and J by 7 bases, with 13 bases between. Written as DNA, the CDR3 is TGTGCCAGTAGCCCCGGACAGTCGAATTCACCCCTCCACTTT. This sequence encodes CASSPGQSNSPLHF.

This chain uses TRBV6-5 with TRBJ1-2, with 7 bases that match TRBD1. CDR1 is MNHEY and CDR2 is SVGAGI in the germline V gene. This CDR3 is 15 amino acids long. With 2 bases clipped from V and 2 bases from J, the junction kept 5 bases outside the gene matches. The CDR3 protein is CASSYLGGLNYGYTF. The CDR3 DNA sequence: TGTGCCAGCAGTTACCTAGGGGGCCTAAACTATGGCTACACCTTC.

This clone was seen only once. The CDR3 reads CASSLESSDEQFF. The CDR3 coding sequence is TGTGCCAGCAGCTTGGAATCTAGCGATGAGCAGTTCTTC. The V call is TRBV5-8, the J call TRBJ2-1; perhaps TRBD2 as D (6 bases). This CDR3 contains 13 residues. V was shortened by 0 bases and J by 8 bases, with 9 bases between the two germline ends. Germline-derived CDR1 and CDR2 are SGHTS and YDEGEE.

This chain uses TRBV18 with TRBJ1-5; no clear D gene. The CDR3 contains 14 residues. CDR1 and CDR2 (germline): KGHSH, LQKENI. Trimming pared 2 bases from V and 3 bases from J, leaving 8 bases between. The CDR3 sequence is CASSPVADNQPQHF. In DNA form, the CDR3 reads TGTGCCAGCTCACCAGTGGCAGACAATCAGCCCCAGCATTTT. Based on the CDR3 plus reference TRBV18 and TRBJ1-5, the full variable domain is NAGVMQNPRHLVRRRGQEARLRCSPMKGHSHVYWYRQLPEEGLKFMVYLQKENIIDESGMPKERFSAEFPKEGPSILRIQQVVRGDSAAYFCASSPVADNQPQHFGDGTRLSIL.

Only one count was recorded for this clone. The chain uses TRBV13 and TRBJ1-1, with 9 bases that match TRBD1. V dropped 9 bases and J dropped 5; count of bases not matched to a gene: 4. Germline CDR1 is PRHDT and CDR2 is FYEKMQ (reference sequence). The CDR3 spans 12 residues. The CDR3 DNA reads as TGTGCCAGTGGACAGGGGCGTACTGAAGCTTTCTTT. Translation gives CASGQGRTEAFF.